This T cell receptor beta chain derives from a study of T cells after yellow fever vaccination. Study-wide results and caveats: Contaminating bulk clonotypes could be abundant in FACS-sorted repertoires. Few clonotypes appeared in both CD4 and CD8 compartments. It was the secondary response that reached its peak faster, day 5 versus 15, but it was weaker.

TCRdb re-called the 5' RACE reads through MiXCR, storing one row per CDR3 protein. The data hold about 73,000 distinct CDR3 sequences, with around 7.3% observed a single time. Regarding this clonotype: Antigen specificity is unknown.

The specimen was CD8+ T cells sorted from PBMCs, collected on the day of the yellow fever booster vaccination. The source of this sequence is a man aged 30-40 years who received the YFV17D yellow fever vaccine.

CDR3 in DNA: TGTGCCAGCAGCTCCGACAGGGGAGCACAAGAGACCCAGTACTTC. Its protein is CASSSDRGAQETQYF. The chain carries TRBV5-6 and TRBJ2-5; 8 bases are shared with TRBD1. The CDR3 covers 15 residues. Losses at the gene ends were 3 bases for V and 2 bases for J; bases not matched to a gene: 6. Germline V gene lookup returns CDR1 SGHDT and CDR2 YYEEEE.